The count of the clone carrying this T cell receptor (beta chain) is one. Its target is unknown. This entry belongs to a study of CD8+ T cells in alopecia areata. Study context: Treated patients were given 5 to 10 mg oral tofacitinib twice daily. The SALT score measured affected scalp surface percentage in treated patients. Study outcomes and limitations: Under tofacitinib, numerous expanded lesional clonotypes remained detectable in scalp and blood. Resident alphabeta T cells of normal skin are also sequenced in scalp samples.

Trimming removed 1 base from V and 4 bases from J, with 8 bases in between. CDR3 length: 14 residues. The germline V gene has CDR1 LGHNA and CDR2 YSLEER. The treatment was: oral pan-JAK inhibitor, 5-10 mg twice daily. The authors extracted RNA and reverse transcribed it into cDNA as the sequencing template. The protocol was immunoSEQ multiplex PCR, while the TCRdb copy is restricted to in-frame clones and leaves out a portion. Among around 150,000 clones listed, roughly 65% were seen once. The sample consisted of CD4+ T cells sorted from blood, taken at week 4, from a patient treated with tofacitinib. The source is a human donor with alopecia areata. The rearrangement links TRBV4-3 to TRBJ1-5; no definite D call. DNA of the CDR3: TGCGCCAGCAGCCAAGCCTACGGGAATCAGCCCCAGCATTTT. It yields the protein CASSQAYGNQPQHF.